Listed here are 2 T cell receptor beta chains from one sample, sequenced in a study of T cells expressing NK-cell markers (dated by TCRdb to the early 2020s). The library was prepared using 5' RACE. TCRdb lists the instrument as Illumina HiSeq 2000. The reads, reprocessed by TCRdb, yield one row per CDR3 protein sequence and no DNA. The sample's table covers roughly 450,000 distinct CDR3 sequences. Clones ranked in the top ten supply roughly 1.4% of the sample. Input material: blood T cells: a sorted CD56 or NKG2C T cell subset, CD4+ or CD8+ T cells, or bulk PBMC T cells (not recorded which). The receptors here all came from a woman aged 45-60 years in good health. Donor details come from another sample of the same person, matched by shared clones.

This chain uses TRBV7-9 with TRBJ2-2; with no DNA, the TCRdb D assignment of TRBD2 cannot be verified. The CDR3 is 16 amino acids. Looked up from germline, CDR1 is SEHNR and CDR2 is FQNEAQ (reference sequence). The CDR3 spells CASSLEAGANTGELFF.

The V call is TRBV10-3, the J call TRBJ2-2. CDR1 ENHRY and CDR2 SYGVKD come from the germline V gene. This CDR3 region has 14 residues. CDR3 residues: CAISVTTNTGELFF.